These T cell receptor beta chains were read from a single sample in a study of beta chain features in type 1 diabetes. The table came from immunoSEQ multiplex PCR; TCRdb's copy has only in-frame clones and leaves some out. The table lists some 370,000 clones, 9.5% to 10% of them singletons, with about 0.6% in the top ten. Sequences were obtained from central memory CD4+ T cells from blood. The receptors come from a man younger than 45 with type 1 diabetes. CDR3s include the opening cysteine and the closing phenylalanine or tryptophan. D genes are given only for firm matches. Size values are once, few and many counts, or a class for expanded clones, and some rows have none.

J: TRBJ1-1; size: many; D: -; V: TRBV29-1; DNA: TGCAGCGTTCGACAGCTGAACACTGAAGCTTTCTTT; CDR3: CSVRQLNTEAFF
J: TRBJ1-2; size: -; D: -; V: TRBV5-1; DNA: TGCGCCAGCAGCTTGGACAGGCGCCCTAATGGCTACACCTTC; CDR3: CASSLDRRPNGYTF
J: TRBJ1-1; size: few; D: -; V: TRBV27; DNA: TGTGCCAGCAGTCCCCGAGAAGCGAGCGCTGAAGCTTTCTTT; CDR3: CASSPREASAEAFF
J: TRBJ1-2; size: -; D: -; V: TRBV4-1; DNA: TGCGCCAGCAGCCTGGCAGGGGACAACTATGGCTACACCTTC; CDR3: CASSLAGDNYGYTF
J: TRBJ2-7; size: few; D: -; V: TRBV28; DNA: TGTGCCAGCAGTATAAGATACGAGCAGTACTTC; CDR3: CASSIRYEQYF
J: TRBJ2-1; size: -; D: -; V: TRBV19; DNA: TGTGCCAGTAGTCCCCCCGGAGTTTACAATGAGCAGTTCTTC; CDR3: CASSPPGVYNEQFF
J: TRBJ2-1; size: -; D: TRBD1; V: TRBV28; DNA: TGTGCCAGCAGTTTCCGGGACAGACACAATGAGCAGTTCTTC; CDR3: CASSFRDRHNEQFF
J: TRBJ2-1; size: few; D: TRBD2; V: TRBV7-7; DNA: TGTGCCAGCAGCTCCGGACTAGCGGGAGCCAATGAGCAGTTCTTC; CDR3: CASSSGLAGANEQFF
J: TRBJ2-5; size: few; D: -; V: TRBV28; DNA: TGTGCCAGCAGTTTTAGGGTGGGGCAAGAGACCCAGTACTTC; CDR3: CASSFRVGQETQYF
J: TRBJ2-3; size: few; D: -; V: TRBV28; DNA: TGTGCCAGCAGTAAGGCCGGGCCCACAGATACGCAGTATTTT; CDR3: CASSKAGPTDTQYF
J: TRBJ2-7; size: -; D: TRBD1; V: TRBV5-1; DNA: TGCGCCAGCAGGCGCTCGGGACAGGGTCACGAGCAGTACTTC; CDR3: CASRRSGQGHEQYF
J: TRBJ2-5; size: -; D: -; V: TRBV27; DNA: TGTGCCAGCAGTTTTCAGTGGGGCCAAGAGACCCAGTACTTC; CDR3: CASSFQWGQETQYF
J: TRBJ2-7; size: few; D: -; V: TRBV7-2; DNA: TGTGCCAGCAGCCCAGGAGGTACGCGCTACGAGCAGTACTTC; CDR3: CASSPGGTRYEQYF
J: TRBJ2-1; size: -; D: -; V: TRBV5-1; DNA: TGCGCCAGCAGCTTTCTAGCCTCTAACTCCTACAATGAGCAGTTCTTC; CDR3: CASSFLASNSYNEQFF
J: TRBJ1-1; size: -; D: -; V: TRBV6-5; DNA: TGTGCCAGCAGTTATGCCCCCCGTAACACTGAAGCTTTCTTT; CDR3: CASSYAPRNTEAFF
J: TRBJ2-7; size: -; D: TRBD2; V: TRBV5-4; DNA: TGTGCCAGCAGCTTGGTGACTAGCGGCTCCTACGAGCAGTACTTC; CDR3: CASSLVTSGSYEQYF
J: TRBJ2-1; size: few; D: -; V: TRBV27; DNA: TGTGCCAGCAGTTTAAGGGCCGCAAGGGATGAGCAGTTCTTC; CDR3: CASSLRAARDEQFF
J: TRBJ1-5; size: many; D: TRBD1; V: TRBV28; DNA: TGTGCCAGCAGAGGACAGGGTCCACAGCCCCAGCATTTT; CDR3: CASRGQGPQPQHF
J: TRBJ1-2; size: many; D: -; V: TRBV4-2; DNA: TGTGCCAGCAGCCAAGGAGCGGTTTATGGCTACACCTTC; CDR3: CASSQGAVYGYTF
J: TRBJ2-2; size: -; D: TRBD2; V: TRBV30; DNA: TGTGCCTCCCCGGGGGTAGCGGGCACCGGGGAGCTGTTTTTT; CDR3: CASPGVAGTGELFF
J: TRBJ2-2; size: -; D: -; V: TRBV5-1; DNA: TGCGCCAGCAGCTCACAGGGACTGGGCACCGGGGAGCTGTTTTTT; CDR3: CASSSQGLGTGELFF
J: TRBJ1-2; size: few; D: -; V: TRBV30; DNA: TGTGCCTGGAGTATCGGACAGTTCTATGGCTACACCTTC; CDR3: CAWSIGQFYGYTF
J: TRBJ2-3; size: many; D: -; V: TRBV5-4; DNA: TGTGCCAGCAGCTTACTTCAGGGGACAGATACGCAGTATTTT; CDR3: CASSLLQGTDTQYF
J: TRBJ2-4; size: many; D: TRBD1; V: TRBV25-1; DNA: TGTGCCAGCAGCGGGACAGTTACGTACTTC; CDR3: CASSGTVTYF
J: TRBJ2-5; size: many; D: TRBD1; V: TRBV18; DNA: TGTGCCAGCTCACCCCAACAGGGGACCACACAAGAGACCCAGTACTTC; CDR3: CASSPQQGTTQETQYF
J: TRBJ1-5; size: -; D: TRBD1; V: TRBV28; DNA: TGTGCCAGCAGTCCAGGGGAGGGGCTAAGGGGGCGTCAGCCCCAGCATTTT; CDR3: CASSPGEGLRGRQPQHF
J: TRBJ1-4; size: many; D: -; V: TRBV14; DNA: TGTGCCAGCAGCCAGCGGGGCCGGCTGTTTTTT; CDR3: CASSQRGRLFF
J: TRBJ2-3; size: few; D: -; V: TRBV11-2; DNA: TGTGCCAGCAGCCCTCTCTCGACGGGAGATGAGGTCGGTACGCAGTATTTT; CDR3: CASSPLSTGDEVGTQYF
J: TRBJ2-3; size: few; D: -; V: TRBV6-5; DNA: TGTGCCAGCAGTTACAGTCCGAAGACTGGCACAGATACGCAGTATTTT; CDR3: CASSYSPKTGTDTQYF
J: TRBJ1-2; size: -; D: TRBD1; V: TRBV10-2; DNA: TGTGCCAGCAGGCGACAGGGGGAAAACTATGGCTACACCTTC; CDR3: CASRRQGENYGYTF
J: TRBJ2-7; size: few; D: TRBD2; V: TRBV5-1; DNA: TGCGCCAGCAGCGTTTCCTTAGCGGGAGGCCCCTACGAGCAGTACTTC; CDR3: CASSVSLAGGPYEQYF
J: TRBJ1-1; size: -; D: TRBD1; V: TRBV7-2; DNA: TGTGCCAGCAGCTTACAGGGGGAGACTGAAGCTTTCTTT; CDR3: CASSLQGETEAFF
J: TRBJ2-3; size: few; D: -; V: TRBV28; DNA: TGTGCCAGCAGTGCCTATAGGGGGTGGACAGATACGCAGTATTTT; CDR3: CASSAYRGWTDTQYF
J: TRBJ2-1; size: few; D: TRBD2; V: TRBV28; DNA: TGTGCCAGCAGTCCTAGCGGGACCTCCTACAATGAGCAGTTCTTC; CDR3: CASSPSGTSYNEQFF
J: TRBJ1-2; size: few; D: -; V: TRBV28; DNA: TGTGCCAGCAGTTTATTCCATCGGAGGGCAGCTAACTATGGCTACACCTTC; CDR3: CASSLFHRRAANYGYTF
J: TRBJ1-6; size: few; D: TRBD1; V: TRBV7-2; DNA: TGTGCCAGCAGCATGAGACAGGGTGGTAATTCACCCCTCCACTTT; CDR3: CASSMRQGGNSPLHF
J: TRBJ2-3; size: -; D: TRBD2; V: TRBV10-3; DNA: TGTGCCATCAGTGACTGGACTAGCGGGGCAAGCACAGATACGCAGTATTTT; CDR3: CAISDWTSGASTDTQYF
J: TRBJ2-3; size: -; D: -; V: TRBV2; DNA: TGTGCCAGCAATCGGGCAGGGGTGGCAGATACGCAGTATTTT; CDR3: CASNRAGVADTQYF
J: TRBJ2-2; size: many; D: -; V: TRBV7-9; DNA: TGTGCCAGCAGCCCTTACACCGGGGAGCTGTTTTTT; CDR3: CASSPYTGELFF
J: TRBJ1-2; size: few; D: TRBD1; V: TRBV4-1; DNA: TGCGCCAGCAGCCAAGCCCCGACAGGGGGGGACTATGGCTACACCTTC; CDR3: CASSQAPTGGDYGYTF
J: TRBJ1-5; size: few; D: -; V: TRBV6-6; DNA: TGTGCCAGCAGTTTACTACCTAACAGGGCGGATCAGCCCCAGCATTTT; CDR3: CASSLLPNRADQPQHF
J: TRBJ2-1; size: many; D: -; V: TRBV19; DNA: TGTGCCAGTAGTGTACCCTGGGACTCCAGCTCCTACAATGAGCAGTTCTTC; CDR3: CASSVPWDSSSYNEQFF
J: TRBJ2-4; size: few; D: -; V: TRBV4-1; DNA: TGCGCCAGCAGCCAAGAGGGGTGTCAGTACTTC; CDR3: CASSQEGCQYF
J: TRBJ1-4; size: many; D: -; V: TRBV18; DNA: TGTGCCAGCTCACCACGGGGGTCAGGGCAAGAAAAACTGTTTTTT; CDR3: CASSPRGSGQEKLFF
J: TRBJ1-2; size: many; D: -; V: TRBV5-6; DNA: TGTGCCAGCAGCTCGATACCCAGGGCTAACTATGGCTACACCTTC; CDR3: CASSSIPRANYGYTF
J: TRBJ1-5; size: -; D: -; V: TRBV5-6; DNA: TGTGCCAGCAGCTTCGGTGGGAACAATCAGCCCCAGCATTTT; CDR3: CASSFGGNNQPQHF
J: TRBJ2-5; size: -; D: TRBD1; V: TRBV5-1; DNA: TGCGCCAGCAGCTGGGGGGACAGGGATACGGAGACCCAGTACTTC; CDR3: CASSWGDRDTETQYF
J: TRBJ2-7; size: -; D: -; V: TRBV18; DNA: TGTGCCAGCTCACCAAGGGGGGCAGAGTCCTACGAGCAGTACTTC; CDR3: CASSPRGAESYEQYF
J: TRBJ2-5; size: -; D: -; V: TRBV21-1; DNA: TGTGCCAGCAAAGGGAGCGGGAGCGCGATTTTGAATAAAAAGACCCAGTACTTC; CDR3: CASKGSGSAILNKKTQYF
J: TRBJ2-1; size: -; D: -; V: TRBV4-1; DNA: TGCGCCAGCAGCCGGGGGGTCAGCGGTCGCGATGAGCAGTTCTTC; CDR3: CASSRGVSGRDEQFF
J: TRBJ2-7; size: -; D: -; V: TRBV4-2; DNA: TGTGCCAGCAGTCCAGGGAAAGCATCCTACGAGCAGTACTTC; CDR3: CASSPGKASYEQYF
J: TRBJ1-3; size: few; D: -; V: TRBV28; DNA: TGTGCCAGCAGTCGGGGGAGCTCTGGAAACACCATATATTTT; CDR3: CASSRGSSGNTIYF
J: TRBJ2-2; size: -; D: -; V: TRBV4-1; DNA: TGCGCCAGCAGCCAACCCTCTGGCGGATTGAACACCGGGGAGCTGTTTTTT; CDR3: CASSQPSGGLNTGELFF
J: TRBJ2-7; size: -; D: TRBD1; V: TRBV7-9; DNA: TGTGCCAGCAGCGTCGACAGGGATGTCTACGAGCAGTACTTC; CDR3: CASSVDRDVYEQYF
J: TRBJ2-1; size: -; D: -; V: TRBV13; DNA: TGTGCCAGCAGCCCCCAGCGTAACAATGAGCAGTTCTTC; CDR3: CASSPQRNNEQFF